The sequence of this T cell receptor (beta chain) was determined in a study of T cells after yellow fever vaccination. One entry per CDR3 protein, called by TCRdb with MiXCR from the 5' RACE reads. The table includes a few hundred thousand distinct CDR3 sequences, 7% to 9% detected once. This clonotype occurred a few times. The CDR3 has 15 residues. Germline CDR1 SGHAT, CDR2 FQNNGV. Trimming shortened V by 0 bases and J by 5 bases, and 11 bases separated the two germline ends. This chain connects TRBV11-2 to TRBJ2-1; D might be TRBD2 (5 bases). The sequenced sample was PBMCs, obtained approximately 40 days after the first yellow fever vaccination. This TCR was recovered from a man younger than 30 who received the YFV17D yellow fever vaccine. CDR3 sequence reads: CASSLDRGPNNEQFF. For the CDR3, the DNA is TGTGCCAGCAGCTTAGATCGGGGTCCAAACAATGAGCAGTTCTTC.